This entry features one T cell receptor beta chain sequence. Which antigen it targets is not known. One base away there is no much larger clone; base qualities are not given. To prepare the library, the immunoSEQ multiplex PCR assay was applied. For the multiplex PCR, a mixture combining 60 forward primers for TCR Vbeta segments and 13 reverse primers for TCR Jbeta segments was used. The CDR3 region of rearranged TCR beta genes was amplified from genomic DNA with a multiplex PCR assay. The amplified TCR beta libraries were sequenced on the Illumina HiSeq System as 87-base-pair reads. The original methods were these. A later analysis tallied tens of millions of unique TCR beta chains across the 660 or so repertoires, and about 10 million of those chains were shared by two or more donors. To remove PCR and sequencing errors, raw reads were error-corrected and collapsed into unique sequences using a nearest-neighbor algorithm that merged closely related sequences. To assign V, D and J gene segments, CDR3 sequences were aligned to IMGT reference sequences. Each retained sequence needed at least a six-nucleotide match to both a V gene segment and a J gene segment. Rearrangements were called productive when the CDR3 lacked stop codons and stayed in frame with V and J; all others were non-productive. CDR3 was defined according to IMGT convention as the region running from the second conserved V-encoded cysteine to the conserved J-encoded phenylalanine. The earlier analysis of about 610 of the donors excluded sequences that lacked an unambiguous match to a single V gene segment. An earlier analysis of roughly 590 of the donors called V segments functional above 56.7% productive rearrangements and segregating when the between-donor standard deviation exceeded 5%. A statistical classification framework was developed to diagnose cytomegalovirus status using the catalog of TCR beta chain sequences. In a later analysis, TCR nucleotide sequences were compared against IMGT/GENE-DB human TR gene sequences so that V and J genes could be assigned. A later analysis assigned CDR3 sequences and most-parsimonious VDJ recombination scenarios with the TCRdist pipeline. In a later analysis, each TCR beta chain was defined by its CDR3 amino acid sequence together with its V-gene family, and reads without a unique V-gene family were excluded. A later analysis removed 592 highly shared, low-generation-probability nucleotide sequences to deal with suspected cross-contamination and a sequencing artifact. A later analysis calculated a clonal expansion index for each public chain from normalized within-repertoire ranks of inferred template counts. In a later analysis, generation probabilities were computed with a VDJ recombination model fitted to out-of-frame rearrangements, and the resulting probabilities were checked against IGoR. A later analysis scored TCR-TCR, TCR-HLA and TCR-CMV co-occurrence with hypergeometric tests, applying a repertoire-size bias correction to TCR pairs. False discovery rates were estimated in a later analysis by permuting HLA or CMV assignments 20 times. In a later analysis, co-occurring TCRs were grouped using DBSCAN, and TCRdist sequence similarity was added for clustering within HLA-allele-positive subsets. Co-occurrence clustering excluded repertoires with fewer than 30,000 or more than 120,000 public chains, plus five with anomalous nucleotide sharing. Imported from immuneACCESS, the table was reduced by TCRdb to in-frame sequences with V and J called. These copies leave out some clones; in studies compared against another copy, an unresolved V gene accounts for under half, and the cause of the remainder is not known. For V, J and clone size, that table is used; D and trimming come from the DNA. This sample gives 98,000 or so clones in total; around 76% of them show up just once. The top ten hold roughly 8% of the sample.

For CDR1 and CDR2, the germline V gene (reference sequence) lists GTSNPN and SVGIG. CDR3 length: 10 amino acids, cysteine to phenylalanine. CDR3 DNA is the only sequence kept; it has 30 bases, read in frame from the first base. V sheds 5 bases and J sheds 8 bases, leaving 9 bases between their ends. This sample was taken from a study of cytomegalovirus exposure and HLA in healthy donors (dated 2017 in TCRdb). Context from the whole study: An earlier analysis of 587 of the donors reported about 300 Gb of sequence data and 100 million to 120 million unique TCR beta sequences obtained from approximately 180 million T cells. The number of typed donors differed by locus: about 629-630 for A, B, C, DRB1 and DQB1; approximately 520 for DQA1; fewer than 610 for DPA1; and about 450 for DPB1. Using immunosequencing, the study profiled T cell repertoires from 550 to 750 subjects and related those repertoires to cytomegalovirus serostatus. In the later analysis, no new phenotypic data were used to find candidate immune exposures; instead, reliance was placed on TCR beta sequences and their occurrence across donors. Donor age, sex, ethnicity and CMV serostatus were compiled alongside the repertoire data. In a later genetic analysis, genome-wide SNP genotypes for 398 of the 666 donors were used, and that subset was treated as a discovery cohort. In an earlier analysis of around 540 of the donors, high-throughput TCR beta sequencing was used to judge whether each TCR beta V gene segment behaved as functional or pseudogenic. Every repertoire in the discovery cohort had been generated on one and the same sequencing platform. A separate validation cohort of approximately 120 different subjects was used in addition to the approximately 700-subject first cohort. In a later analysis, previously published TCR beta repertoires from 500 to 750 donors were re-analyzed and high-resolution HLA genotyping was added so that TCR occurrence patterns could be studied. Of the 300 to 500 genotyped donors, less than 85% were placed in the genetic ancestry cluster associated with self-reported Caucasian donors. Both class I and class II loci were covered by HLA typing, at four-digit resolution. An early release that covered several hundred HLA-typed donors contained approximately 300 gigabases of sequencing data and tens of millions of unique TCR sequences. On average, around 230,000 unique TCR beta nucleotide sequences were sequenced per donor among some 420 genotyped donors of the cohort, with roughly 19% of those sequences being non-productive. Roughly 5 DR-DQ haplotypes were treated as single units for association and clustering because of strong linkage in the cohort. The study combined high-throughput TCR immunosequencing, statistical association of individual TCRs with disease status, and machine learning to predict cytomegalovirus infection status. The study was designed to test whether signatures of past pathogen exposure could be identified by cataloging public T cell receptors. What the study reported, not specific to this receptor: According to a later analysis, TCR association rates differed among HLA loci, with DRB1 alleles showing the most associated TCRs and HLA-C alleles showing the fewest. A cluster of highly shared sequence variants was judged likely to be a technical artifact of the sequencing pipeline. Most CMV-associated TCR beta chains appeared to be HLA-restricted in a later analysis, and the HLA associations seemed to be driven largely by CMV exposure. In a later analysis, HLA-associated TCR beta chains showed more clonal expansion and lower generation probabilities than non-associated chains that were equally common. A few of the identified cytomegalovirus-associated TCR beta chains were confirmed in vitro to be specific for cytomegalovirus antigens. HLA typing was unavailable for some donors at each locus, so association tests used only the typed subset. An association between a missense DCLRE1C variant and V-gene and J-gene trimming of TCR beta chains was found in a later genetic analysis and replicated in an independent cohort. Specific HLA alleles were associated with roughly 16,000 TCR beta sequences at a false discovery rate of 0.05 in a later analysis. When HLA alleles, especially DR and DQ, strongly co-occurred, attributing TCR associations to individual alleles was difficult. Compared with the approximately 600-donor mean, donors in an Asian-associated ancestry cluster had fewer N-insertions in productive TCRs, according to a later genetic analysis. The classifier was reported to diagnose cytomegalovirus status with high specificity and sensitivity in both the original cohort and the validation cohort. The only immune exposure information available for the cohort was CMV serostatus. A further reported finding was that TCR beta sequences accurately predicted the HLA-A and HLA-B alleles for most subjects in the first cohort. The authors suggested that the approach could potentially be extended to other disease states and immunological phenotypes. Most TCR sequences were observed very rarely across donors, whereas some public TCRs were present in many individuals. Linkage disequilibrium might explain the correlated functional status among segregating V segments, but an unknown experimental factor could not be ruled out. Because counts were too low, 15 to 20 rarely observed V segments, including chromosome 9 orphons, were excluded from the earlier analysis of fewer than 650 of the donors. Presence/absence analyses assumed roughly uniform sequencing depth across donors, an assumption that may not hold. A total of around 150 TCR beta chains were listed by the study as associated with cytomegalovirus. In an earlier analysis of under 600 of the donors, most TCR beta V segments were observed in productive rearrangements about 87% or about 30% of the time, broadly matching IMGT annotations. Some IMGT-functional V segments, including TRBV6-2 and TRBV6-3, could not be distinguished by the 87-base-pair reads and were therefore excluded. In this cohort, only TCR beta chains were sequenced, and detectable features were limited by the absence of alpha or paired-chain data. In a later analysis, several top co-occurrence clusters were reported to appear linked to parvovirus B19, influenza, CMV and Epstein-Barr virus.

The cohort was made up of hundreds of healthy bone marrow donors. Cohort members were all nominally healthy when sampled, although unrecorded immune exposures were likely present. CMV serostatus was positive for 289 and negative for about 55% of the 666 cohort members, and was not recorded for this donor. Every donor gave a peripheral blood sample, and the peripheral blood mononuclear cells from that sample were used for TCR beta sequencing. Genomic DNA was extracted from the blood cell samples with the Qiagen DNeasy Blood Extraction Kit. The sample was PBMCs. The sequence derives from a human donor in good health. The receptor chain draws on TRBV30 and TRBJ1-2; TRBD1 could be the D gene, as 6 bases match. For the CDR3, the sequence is CAWGGGGYTF. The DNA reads TGTGCCTGGGGCGGGGGCGGCTACACCTTC.